A selection of T cell receptor beta chains follows, all from one sample in a study of cytomegalovirus exposure and HLA in healthy donors. Repertoires were generated with immunoSEQ multiplex PCR, while TCRdb's copy carries only in-frame clones and drops some. The sample records roughly 170,000 clones, approximately 88% being singletons. Sequencing was carried out using PBMCs. All receptors derive from a man aged 25 to 45 in good health and CMV-seronegative. Each CDR3 is given with its conserved first and last residue. Each record gives: clone size, V gene, CDR3 protein. Size is omitted from some rows. Given values are once, few, many or a class for expanded clones.

abundance: once; v_gene: TRBV7-9; CDR3aa: CSSTPGDHEQYF
abundance: few; v_gene: TRBV5-1; CDR3aa: CASSFAQGWYEQYF
abundance: NA; v_gene: TRBV29-1; CDR3aa: CSVEVAGFGAKNIQYF
abundance: once; v_gene: TRBV19; CDR3aa: CASSPGGYTDTQYF
abundance: NA; v_gene: TRBV5-4; CDR3aa: CASSNRGRETQYF
abundance: NA; v_gene: TRBV15; CDR3aa: CATSRADQPQHF
abundance: NA; v_gene: TRBV27; CDR3aa: CASRGLGGLQETQYF
abundance: NA; v_gene: TRBV10-2; CDR3aa: CASGGGLRSIQYF
abundance: NA; v_gene: TRBV30; CDR3aa: CAWGGSDTQYF
abundance: few; v_gene: TRBV4-2; CDR3aa: CASSPVVGTVSNEQFF
abundance: NA; v_gene: TRBV6-5; CDR3aa: CASSQQLGKEDGYTF
abundance: NA; v_gene: TRBV5-1; CDR3aa: CASSTPRGQETQYF
abundance: NA; v_gene: TRBV27; CDR3aa: CASSPLTGTVNTEAFF
abundance: NA; v_gene: TRBV11-2; CDR3aa: CASSFVTDRFKNIQYF
abundance: NA; v_gene: TRBV28; CDR3aa: CASSFEAWGGNTEAFF
abundance: few; v_gene: TRBV7-2; CDR3aa: CASSSQTGIGTEAFF
abundance: NA; v_gene: TRBV29-1; CDR3aa: CSVEGFRLTSGGTSEGTDTQYF
abundance: once; v_gene: TRBV7-2; CDR3aa: CASSLRQGTGNTIYF
abundance: NA; v_gene: TRBV7-9; CDR3aa: CASSGNLLASIQYF
abundance: once; v_gene: TRBV5-1; CDR3aa: CASSGSGGAGDTQYF